This T cell receptor beta chain is from a study of blood T cell repertoires in COVID-19. The overall study: Samples taken during acute and convalescent COVID-19 were collected in the United States, Italy and Spain. PBMCs, B-cell-depleted T cells, or T cells were the source of the cDNA or gDNA that made up the material.

Followed longitudinally, the Seattle patients had been enrolled during active infection. Produced via immunoSEQ multiplex PCR; TCRdb's table is partial and in-frame only. Of under 250,000 clones detected, roughly 85% appear once; the ten largest clones hold roughly 5%. The sequence was collected from a man between 50 and 59 years old with COVID-19, enrolled during active disease. The sequenced sample consisted of peripheral blood.

The DNA for the CDR3 is TGTGCCAGCAGTGTCACCCAGGGGGATTCACCCCTCCACTTT. As protein: CASSVTQGDSPLHF. This chain links TRBV25-1 with TRBJ1-6, with 7 nucleotides matching TRBD1. Per the germline V gene, CDR1 is MGHDK and CDR2 is SYGVNS. This CDR3 contains 14 residues. Unmatched junction bases numbered 5, after V lost 4 bases and J lost 8 bases.